The subject of this entry is one TCR beta chain. The data are from a study of CD8+CD57+ T cells in acquired aplastic anemia. The template used for profiling TCR beta VDJ and CDR3 was genomic DNA. TCRdb called the reads again in MiXCR, with one record for every CDR3 protein. This sample has about 160,000 distinct CDR3 sequences, with 71% found just once. V was cut by 4 bases and J by 9 bases, with 13 bases left in between. The CDR3 is 13 amino acids. Germline CDR1 is SGHDN and CDR2 is FVKESK. An expansion of CD8+CD57+ cells by flow cytometry had been shown in patients chosen for sequencing. The sequenced material came from sorted CD4+, CD8+, or CD8+CD57+ T cells (not recorded which) from PBMCs. The rearrangement uses TRBV14 and TRBJ1-5, with D unclear. This receptor was obtained from a human donor with aplastic anemia. CDR3 sequence (DNA): TGTGCCAGCAGCCTGGACTCGTGGGGGCCCCAGCATTTT. Translation: CASSLDSWGPQHF.